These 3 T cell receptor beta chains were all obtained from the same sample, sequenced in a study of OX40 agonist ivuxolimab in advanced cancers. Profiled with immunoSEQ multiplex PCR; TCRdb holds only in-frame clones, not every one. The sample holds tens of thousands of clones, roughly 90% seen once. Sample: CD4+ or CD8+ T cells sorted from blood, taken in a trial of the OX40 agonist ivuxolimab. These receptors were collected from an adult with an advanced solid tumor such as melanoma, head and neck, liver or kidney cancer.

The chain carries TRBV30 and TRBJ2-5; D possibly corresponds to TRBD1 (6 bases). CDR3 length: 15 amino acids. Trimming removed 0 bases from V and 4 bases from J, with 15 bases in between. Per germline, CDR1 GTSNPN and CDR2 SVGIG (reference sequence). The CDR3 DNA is TGTGCCTGGAGTGTACCACAGGGTGCGGGAGAGACCCAGTACTTC. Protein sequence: CAWSVPQGAGETQYF.

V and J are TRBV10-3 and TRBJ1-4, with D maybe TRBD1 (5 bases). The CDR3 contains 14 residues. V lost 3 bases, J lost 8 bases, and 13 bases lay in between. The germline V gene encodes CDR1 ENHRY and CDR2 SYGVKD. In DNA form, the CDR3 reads TGTGCCATCAGTGATCAGGGATCGAGGGAAAAACTGTTTTTT. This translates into CAISDQGSREKLFF.

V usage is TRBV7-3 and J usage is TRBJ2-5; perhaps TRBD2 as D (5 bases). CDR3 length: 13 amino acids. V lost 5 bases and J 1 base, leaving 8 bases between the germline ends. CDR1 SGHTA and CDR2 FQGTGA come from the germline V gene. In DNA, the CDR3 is TGTGCCAGCAGCCTCGGACTCCAAGAGACCCAGTACTTC. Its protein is CASSLGLQETQYF.